This is a list of T cell receptor beta chains from one sample in a study of siplizumab effects on memory and regulatory T cells. Sequenced by immunoSEQ multiplex PCR; TCRdb stores in-frame clones only, minus some. The sample contains 57,000 or so clones, over 85% of which appear only once. The sequenced sample was CD8+ T cells sorted from blood. Receptors were obtained from a human donor in good health. The CDR3 runs from the conserved cysteine through the conserved F or W. A D gene is named only where the DNA matches it firmly. Expanded clones get a size class; other rows say once, few or many, or leave the size out.

D	J	V	size	DNA	CDR3
TRBD2	TRBJ2-3	TRBV9	.	TGTGCCAGGAGGGCTAGCGGGAGAGTAGGCACAGATACGCAGTATTTT	CARRASGRVGTDTQYF
.	TRBJ2-3	TRBV7-2	.	TGTGCCAGCAGCTTAGGGTGGGACGGATTCACAGATACGCAGTATTTT	CASSLGWDGFTDTQYF
.	TRBJ2-7	TRBV5-8	.	TGTGCCAGCAGCTTGGCGTCAGGGAAGTCCTACGAGCAGTACTTC	CASSLASGKSYEQYF
.	TRBJ1-1	TRBV2	.	TGTGCCAGCATCGACGGGGGGAGGAATGAAGCTTTCTTT	CASIDGGRNEAFF
.	TRBJ1-5	TRBV29-1	.	TGCAGCCCTCGGGGGGAAAGGGATCAGCCCCAGCATTTT	CSPRGERDQPQHF
.	TRBJ2-4	TRBV12-5	.	TGTGCTAGTGGTGAGGGGGGGCAAAACATTCAGTACTTC	CASGEGGQNIQYF
.	TRBJ2-7	TRBV6-4	.	TGTGCCAGCAGTGATCGCGGGGGCCGCTACGAGCAGTACTTC	CASSDRGGRYEQYF
TRBD2	TRBJ2-1	TRBV28	.	TGTGCCAGCAGATCCGGGACTACGGGATCTGAGCAGTTCTTC	CASRSGTTGSEQFF
TRBD1	TRBJ2-7	TRBV28	.	TGTGCCAGCAGTCCATCGGGACAGGGTTACGAGCAGTACTTC	CASSPSGQGYEQYF
TRBD1	TRBJ1-2	TRBV4-2	.	TGTGCCAGCAGCCAGGGTACCGGGACAGGGTATTCTGAGGTCGGCTACACCTTC	CASSQGTGTGYSEVGYTF
.	TRBJ2-7	TRBV27	.	TGTGCCAGCAGTTTTGGGGAGTTCTACGAGCAGTACTTC	CASSFGEFYEQYF
.	TRBJ1-5	TRBV9	.	TGTGCCAGCAGCACAGGCTCGGCAGATTATCAGCCCCAGCATTTT	CASSTGSADYQPQHF
.	TRBJ2-5	TRBV15	.	TGTGCCACCAGCAGCCCCTCCGGAGAGACCCAGTACTTC	CATSSPSGETQYF
TRBD1	TRBJ1-1	TRBV7-9	once	TGTGCCAGCAGCTTAGTGCAGGGGGCGAGAACTGAAGCTTTCTTT	CASSLVQGARTEAFF
TRBD2	TRBJ2-3	TRBV7-9	.	TGTGCCAGCAGCTCGGGACTAGCGGCAGATACGCAGTATTTT	CASSSGLAADTQYF
.	TRBJ2-7	TRBV18	.	TGTGCCAGCTCACCAGCGGTTAGTCCCTACGAGCAGTACTTC	CASSPAVSPYEQYF
TRBD2	TRBJ2-2	TRBV7-9	.	TGTGCCAGCAGGTCCGGGACTAGCGGGAATAAGGGGACCGGGGAGCTGTTTTTT	CASRSGTSGNKGTGELFF
.	TRBJ2-5	TRBV21-1	.	TGTGCCAGCAGCACCCCTTGGTTCTGCTTTAAATACGGACAAGAGACCCAGTACTTC	CASSTPWFCFKYGQETQYF
.	TRBJ2-1	TRBV27	.	TGTGCCAGCAGTCCCTCCCGTGGAGATGAGCAGTTCTTC	CASSPSRGDEQFF
.	TRBJ2-2	TRBV5-8	.	TGTGCCAGCAGCTTGTATCTAGGTTACACCGGGGAGCTGTTTTTT	CASSLYLGYTGELFF
TRBD1	TRBJ2-7	TRBV6-6	.	TGTGCCAGCGGGACAGCATCCTACGAGCAGTACTTC	CASGTASYEQYF
.	TRBJ2-3	TRBV19	.	TGTGCCAGTAGTGATGGATATGCTACAGATACGCAGTATTTT	CASSDGYATDTQYF
TRBD2	TRBJ2-5	TRBV27	.	TGTGCCAGCAGTAGGGAGGGCGTCCAAGAGACCCAGTACTTC	CASSREGVQETQYF
.	TRBJ2-1	TRBV2	few	TGTGCCAGCAAAATATCACAGGGTATGAATGAGCAGTTCTTC	CASKISQGMNEQFF
.	TRBJ1-4	TRBV15	.	TGTGCCACCAGCAGAGAAGCGAGTACTAATGAAAAACTGTTTTTT	CATSREASTNEKLFF
TRBD2	TRBJ2-2	TRBV5-4	.	TGTGCCAGCAGCTTCGACGTAGCGGGGGTAAACACCGGGGAGCTGTTTTTT	CASSFDVAGVNTGELFF
.	TRBJ2-7	TRBV5-5	.	TGTGCCAGCAGCCAAGACATTGCTAACGAGCAGTACTTC	CASSQDIANEQYF
.	TRBJ1-2	TRBV27	.	TGTGCCAGCAGTTTCCGGAGAGGGGGAGGATATGGCTACACCTTC	CASSFRRGGGYGYTF
TRBD1	TRBJ2-7	TRBV27	.	TGTGCCAGCAGGGGACAGGAACACTACGAGCAGTACTTC	CASRGQEHYEQYF
.	TRBJ2-3	TRBV7-6	.	TGTGCCAGCAGCTCGGGGGCCGGGAGAACAGATACGCAGTATTTT	CASSSGAGRTDTQYF
.	TRBJ2-1	TRBV30	.	TGTGCCTGGAGTGACAATGAGCAGTTCTTC	CAWSDNEQFF
TRBD2	TRBJ2-2	TRBV12-5	.	TGTGCTAGTGGGGGACTAGCGGACAGAACCGGGGAGCTGTTTTTT	CASGGLADRTGELFF
TRBD1	TRBJ2-1	TRBV7-9	.	TGTGCCAGCCTAGACAGGGTGGGGCCCTACAATGAGCAGTTCTTC	CASLDRVGPYNEQFF
.	TRBJ2-2	TRBV6-5	.	TGTGCCAGCAGTTACAGCATCACCGGGGAGCTGTTTTTT	CASSYSITGELFF
.	TRBJ2-1	TRBV6-5	.	TGTGCCAGCAGTTACTCAGGTGGGAGAAATGAGCAGTTCTTC	CASSYSGGRNEQFF
.	TRBJ2-7	TRBV11-2	.	TGTGCCAGCAGCTTAGAAGCCACCTACGAGCAGTACTTC	CASSLEATYEQYF
.	TRBJ2-7	TRBV4-2	.	TGTGCCAGCAGCCAAATACAGGGGGGGACCTACGAGCAGTACTTC	CASSQIQGGTYEQYF
.	TRBJ2-3	TRBV5-1	.	TGCGCCACCTCTTTCGAAGGGGGACCAGATACGCAGTATTTT	CATSFEGGPDTQYF
.	TRBJ2-2	TRBV5-4	.	TGTGCCAGCAGCTTGCGTGGGGAGCTGTTTTTT	CASSLRGELFF
.	TRBJ2-7	TRBV4-3	.	TGCGCCAGCAGCCAAGCATTCGACGACTACTACGAGCAGTACTTC	CASSQAFDDYYEQYF
.	TRBJ1-2	TRBV19	once	TGTGCCAGTAGTATAGAATGGGGCGACTATGGCTACACCTTC	CASSIEWGDYGYTF
TRBD2	TRBJ2-5	TRBV11-2	.	TGTGCCAGCAGCTTAGTTCCGAGCGGGATAGGTGGGACCCAGTACTTC	CASSLVPSGIGGTQYF
.	TRBJ2-7	TRBV2	once	TGTGCCAGCAGTGTGCTTCGCGACGAGCAGTACTTC	CASSVLRDEQYF
.	TRBJ1-1	TRBV5-1	.	TGCGCCAGCAGCGTGGGGATCATAGGGCCAGGGATGAACACTGAAGCTTTCTTT	CASSVGIIGPGMNTEAFF
TRBD1	TRBJ1-5	TRBV27	once	TGTGCCAGCAACAGGGGGTATAGCAATCAGCCCCAGCATTTT	CASNRGYSNQPQHF
.	TRBJ2-7	TRBV5-6	.	TGTGCCAGCAGCTTGGCCTTTGAGCAGTACTTC	CASSLAFEQYF
TRBD1	TRBJ2-5	TRBV4-1	.	TGCGCCAGCAGCCCGGGACAGGGCCAAGAGACCCAGTACTTC	CASSPGQGQETQYF
.	TRBJ2-3	TRBV5-1	.	TGCGCCAGCAGCTTGGCCTCGATGGGCACAGATACGCAGTATTTT	CASSLASMGTDTQYF
TRBD1	TRBJ2-7	TRBV6-1	.	TGTGCCAGCAGTGAAGTTGGGGACAGGGACTACGAGCAGTACTTC	CASSEVGDRDYEQYF